A selection of T cell receptor beta chains follows, all from one sample in a study of cytomegalovirus exposure and HLA in healthy donors. The assay was immunoSEQ multiplex PCR, and TCRdb's table has in-frame clones only and misses some. The data show roughly 130,000 clones, about 88% seen once. What was sequenced was PBMCs. These receptors originate from a man aged 30 to 39 in good health and CMV-seronegative. Each CDR3 is given with its conserved first and last residue. A D gene is named only where the DNA matches it firmly. A clone size is listed for some rows: how often the clone was seen (once, few, many), or a class if it is expanded.

d_call	clone_size	v_call	j_call	cdr3_nt	cdr3_aa
NA	NA	TRBV4-1	TRBJ2-7	TGCGCCAGCAGCCACCCCGGGGACGAGCAGTACTTC	CASSHPGDEQYF
TRBD2	NA	TRBV5-1	TRBJ2-3	TGCGCCAGCAGCTTCCCGCTAGCGGTGGCAGATACGCAGTATTTT	CASSFPLAVADTQYF
NA	NA	TRBV25-1	TRBJ2-7	TGTGCCAGCAGTGGCCCGGGGGAATACGAGCAGTACTTC	CASSGPGEYEQYF
NA	NA	TRBV18	TRBJ1-2	TGTGCCAGCTCACCAACAGGGTCCAACTATGGCTACACCTTC	CASSPTGSNYGYTF
TRBD1	NA	TRBV30	TRBJ1-2	TGTGCCTGGAGTGTATTGGGACAGGGGGCGGACTATGGCTACACCTTC	CAWSVLGQGADYGYTF
NA	NA	TRBV7-2	TRBJ2-7	TGTGCCAGCAGCACCCCCGAGATTAGGAGCTCCTACGAGCAGTACTTC	CASSTPEIRSSYEQYF
NA	NA	TRBV4-1	TRBJ2-2	TGCGCCAGCAGCCAATTGCGGCTGGTAAACACCGGGGAGCTGTTTTTT	CASSQLRLVNTGELFF
TRBD1	NA	TRBV4-3	TRBJ2-7	TGCGCCAGCAGCCAAACGACAGGGGCCAACTACGAGCAGTACTTC	CASSQTTGANYEQYF
NA	NA	TRBV14	TRBJ2-7	TGTGCCAGCAGCCAAGATATGTGGCTCGAGCAGTACTTC	CASSQDMWLEQYF
TRBD2	NA	TRBV11-2	TRBJ2-1	TGTGCCAGCAGCTTGACTCGGGCGGGAGGGCCGCTCAATGAGCAGTTCTTC	CASSLTRAGGPLNEQFF
TRBD1	NA	TRBV10-3	TRBJ1-2	TGTGCCATGTACAGGGGAAGGTATGGCTACACCTTC	CAMYRGRYGYTF
NA	NA	TRBV7-9	TRBJ2-5	TGTGCCAGCAGCTTAGATGTTCAACGGGGGCAAGAGACCCAGTACTTC	CASSLDVQRGQETQYF
NA	NA	TRBV5-3	TRBJ2-1	TGTGCCGGATACGAACTAGTCTCACCGTTCTTC	CAGYELVSPFF
TRBD1	once	TRBV11-2	TRBJ1-2	TGTGCCAGCAGCCTCGGGACAGACTATGGCTACACCTTC	CASSLGTDYGYTF
NA	NA	TRBV5-1	TRBJ2-5	TGCGCCAGCCACCCCGGGGACCAAGAGACCCAGTACTTC	CASHPGDQETQYF
NA	NA	TRBV9	TRBJ2-1	TGTGCCAGCAGTTTTCGACTCCATCCCACCTACAATGAGCAGTTCTTC	CASSFRLHPTYNEQFF
TRBD1	NA	TRBV6-5	TRBJ1-5	TGTGCCAGCAGTGTCGGGACAGGGATAAATCAGCCCCAGCATTTT	CASSVGTGINQPQHF
TRBD1	NA	TRBV5-1	TRBJ1-4	TGCGCCAGCAGACTGGACAGGGCGGCCGAAAAACTGTTTTTT	CASRLDRAAEKLFF
TRBD1	NA	TRBV11-2	TRBJ2-1	TGTGCCAGCAGCCAGACAGGGCAGGGTGGTTTGGGTGAGCAGTTCTTC	CASSQTGQGGLGEQFF
NA	NA	TRBV7-8	TRBJ2-1	TGTGCCAGCAGCTTAGAGAGAGGGCCCTACAATGAGCAGTTCTTC	CASSLERGPYNEQFF
NA	NA	TRBV18	TRBJ1-1	TGTGCCAGCTCACCTTCTCTAGGGGACACTGAAGCTTTCTTT	CASSPSLGDTEAFF
TRBD1	NA	TRBV6-1	TRBJ2-2	TGTGCCAGCAGTGAACAGGGGGCGTTTAACGGGGAGCTGTTTTTT	CASSEQGAFNGELFF
NA	NA	TRBV6-4	TRBJ2-1	TGTGCCAGCAGTATAGGGCTAGCTGCTGTGAATGAGCAGTTCTTC	CASSIGLAAVNEQFF
NA	NA	TRBV9	TRBJ2-7	TGTGCCAGCAGCGTAGAAGAGAATATCGGGTACGAGCAGTACTTC	CASSVEENIGYEQYF
NA	NA	TRBV27	TRBJ2-7	TGTGCCAGCAGTTCCGAGGGCCATCCCTACGGGGGGCAGTACTTC	CASSSEGHPYGGQYF
TRBD1	NA	TRBV5-4	TRBJ2-1	TGTGCCAGCAGCCGAGGGACAGGGGCCGAAGGGTATGAGCAGTTCTTC	CASSRGTGAEGYEQFF
TRBD2	NA	TRBV19	TRBJ2-1	TGTGCCAGTAGTACCCTAGCGGAAGATTACAATGAGCAGTTCTTC	CASSTLAEDYNEQFF
TRBD1	NA	TRBV25-1	TRBJ2-7	TGTGCCAGCAGTGAATTTAGGGCAGGGGGTACTGGCGAGCAGTACTTC	CASSEFRAGGTGEQYF
TRBD1	NA	TRBV6-1	TRBJ1-5	TGTGCCAGCAGCGAAGACTGGGACAGGGGGGATCAGCCCCAGCATTTT	CASSEDWDRGDQPQHF
TRBD1	NA	TRBV4-1	TRBJ1-4	TGCGCCAGCAGCCCTAGGGGACAGCTAAATGAAAAACTGTTTTTT	CASSPRGQLNEKLFF
TRBD1	NA	TRBV5-1	TRBJ1-2	TGCGCCAGCAGCTTGGATGGACAGGGGGGATCTGGCTACACCTTC	CASSLDGQGGSGYTF
NA	NA	TRBV29-1	TRBJ2-1	TGCAGCGTTGAGAATATGGCGGACTCTCCTTACAATGAGCAGTTCTTC	CSVENMADSPYNEQFF
TRBD1	NA	TRBV11-2	TRBJ1-5	TGTGCCAGCAGCTCCCACAGGGGGCCGGATCAGCCCCAGCATTTT	CASSSHRGPDQPQHF
NA	NA	TRBV6-1	TRBJ1-4	TGTGCCAGCAGGGAAAGCGAAAAACTGTTTTTT	CASRESEKLFF
NA	NA	TRBV4-3	TRBJ2-3	TGCGCCAGCAGCCAAGAGGCTGGCAGGGGAGATACGCAGTATTTT	CASSQEAGRGDTQYF
TRBD2	NA	TRBV5-1	TRBJ2-4	TGCGCCAGCAGCTTGGAGGCGGGAGGGCTAGCCAAAAACATTCAGTACTTC	CASSLEAGGLAKNIQYF
TRBD1	NA	TRBV5-1	TRBJ1-1	TGCGCCAGCCCCTATGGGGACAGGGTTGACACTGAAGCTTTCTTT	CASPYGDRVDTEAFF
TRBD2	NA	TRBV27	TRBJ2-2	TGTGCCAGCAGTTCCTTTGGACTAGCGGATTCGAACACCGGGGAGCTGTTTTTT	CASSSFGLADSNTGELFF
TRBD1	NA	TRBV9	TRBJ2-5	TGTGCCAGCAGCGCCCCCAGGGGGCCCCAAGAGACCCAGTACTTC	CASSAPRGPQETQYF
TRBD2	NA	TRBV9	TRBJ2-3	TGTGCCAGCAGCGTAGCGGCGGGAGTTATGGATACGCAGTATTTT	CASSVAAGVMDTQYF
TRBD2	NA	TRBV9	TRBJ2-3	TGTGCCAGCAGCGTAGCGGCTAGCGGGTACACAGATACGCAGTATTTT	CASSVAASGYTDTQYF
TRBD1	NA	TRBV9	TRBJ2-2	TGTGCCAGCAGCCTGAGCACCCGCCGGGACAGGGAAAACACCGGGGAGCTGTTTTTT	CASSLSTRRDRENTGELFF
NA	NA	TRBV6-1	TRBJ1-5	TGTGCCAGCAGCCTTCGTGAGGGTGGACAGCCCCAGCATTTT	CASSLREGGQPQHF
NA	NA	TRBV6-5	TRBJ2-5	TGTGCCAGCGGTAGGGGACAAGAGACCCAGTACTTC	CASGRGQETQYF